This T cell receptor beta chain was observed in a study of T-cell reconstitution after alpha-beta-depleted transplantation in children. Whole-study findings and limits: Elevated TCRbeta diversity at day 60 was traced, in some patients, to surviving recipient T cells and thymic progenitors. A year had passed since transplant, and T-cell counts and diversity by then came mostly from newly produced T cells. Where alpha-beta T cells came from about two months after transplant was reportedly several hundred expanded graft clones.

For TCRbeta, the library was prepared with unique molecular identifiers. TCRdb re-analysed the PCR reads in MiXCR, keeping a single row per CDR3 protein. The sample carries approximately 120,000 distinct CDR3 sequences, around a tenth recorded once. This clonotype turned up a few times. Antigen specificity is unknown. The CDR3 length is 12 residues. Germline assignment: CDR1 SQVTM and CDR2 ANQGSEA. Trimming left V 8 bases short and J 5 bases short, with 12 bases between. This sequence was found in a girl under three years old who had a stem cell transplant for combined immunodeficiency, so the T cells may come from the graft donor. Sequencing used PBMCs, mostly from graft donor cells, obtained 180 days after TCRalphabeta/CD19-depleted stem cell transplant. The V and J genes are TRBV29-1 and TRBJ2-2; no firm D call. The CDR3 spells CSSEEGTGELFF. The CDR3 region has the DNA TGCAGCTCCGAGGAAGGGACCGGGGAGCTGTTTTTT.